This TCR beta chain was profiled in a study of CD8+ T cells in alopecia areata. At the level of the study: Treated patients took oral tofacitinib at 5 to 10 mg twice daily. Study observations and caveats: Mouse data revealed clearer TCR sharing than patient data did, a gap possibly tied to HLA.

RNA, once extracted, was reverse transcribed into cDNA for use as the sequencing template. Using immunoSEQ multiplex PCR, the repertoire was profiled, and TCRdb retains in-frame clones only, with some absent. The sample includes 140,000 to 150,000 clones, 58% of them seen just once. Individuals with alopecia areata gave both lesional scalp punch biopsies and peripheral blood for collection. PBMCs provided sorted CD4+ and CD8+ T cells. This clone was counted only a few times. Its cognate antigen is unknown. Germline V gene lookup returns CDR1 SGHRS and CDR2 YFSETQ. There are 11 residues in the CDR3. The ends were cut back, 2 bases at V and 9 bases at J, with 7 bases in the middle.

Source: CD4+ T cells sorted from blood, taken at week 0. This receptor was taken from a human donor with alopecia areata. V gene TRBV5-1 combines with J gene TRBJ2-3; D uncertain. The chain's CDR3 is CASSFKETQYF. The CDR3 DNA is TGCGCCAGCAGCTTTAAGGAAACGCAGTATTTT.